The sequence of this TCR beta chain was determined in a study of blood T cell repertoires in COVID-19. Here immunoSEQ multiplex PCR was the method, and the copy in TCRdb shows in-frame clones only, minus some. The sample includes 43,000 or so clones, around 79% seen only once; the top ten take 20% to 30%. V dropped 4 bases and J dropped 0 bases, with 23 bases sitting between them. The germline gives CDR1 SGHTA, CDR2 FQGTGA. This CDR3 is built from 19 residues. Sequencing was performed on peripheral blood. The sequence came from a woman in her sixties with acute or convalescent COVID-19. The chain is built from TRBV7-3 and TRBJ2-3, with TRBD1 as a possible D gene (6 bases). This CDR3 is CASSSRDLGQKRSTDTQYF. CDR3 coding DNA: TGTGCCAGCAGCTCCCGGGATCTCGGACAGAAAAGAAGCACAGATACGCAGTATTTT.